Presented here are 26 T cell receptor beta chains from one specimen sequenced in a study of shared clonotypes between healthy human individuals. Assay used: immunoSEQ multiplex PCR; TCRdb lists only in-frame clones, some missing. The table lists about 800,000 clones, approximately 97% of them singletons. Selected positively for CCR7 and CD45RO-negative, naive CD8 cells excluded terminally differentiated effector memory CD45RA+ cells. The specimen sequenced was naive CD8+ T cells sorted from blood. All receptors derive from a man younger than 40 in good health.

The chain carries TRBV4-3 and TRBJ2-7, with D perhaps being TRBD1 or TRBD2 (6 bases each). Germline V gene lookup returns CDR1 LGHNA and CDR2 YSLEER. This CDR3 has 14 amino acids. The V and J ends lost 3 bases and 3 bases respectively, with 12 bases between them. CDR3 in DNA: TGCGCCAGCAGCCACTACGGGGGCAACTACGAGCAGTACTTC. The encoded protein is CASSHYGGNYEQYF.

This CDR3 reads CASSDDRGGQETQYF. The DNA for the CDR3 is TGTGCCAGCAGCGACGACAGGGGCGGACAAGAGACCCAGTACTTC. This chain links TRBV2 with TRBJ2-5; 8 bases match TRBD1. Germline V lookup: CDR1 SNHLY, CDR2 FYNNEI. The CDR3 has 15 amino acids. The J segment lost 2 bases and the V segment lost 6 bases, leaving 8 bases of the junction unmatched.

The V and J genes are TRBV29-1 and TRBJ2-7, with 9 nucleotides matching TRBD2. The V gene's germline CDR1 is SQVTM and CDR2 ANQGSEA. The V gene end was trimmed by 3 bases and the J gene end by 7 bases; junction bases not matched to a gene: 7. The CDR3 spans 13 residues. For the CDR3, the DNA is TGCAGCGTTGAGGAAGCGGGAGGCCCTGAGCAGTACTTC. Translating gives CSVEEAGGPEQYF.

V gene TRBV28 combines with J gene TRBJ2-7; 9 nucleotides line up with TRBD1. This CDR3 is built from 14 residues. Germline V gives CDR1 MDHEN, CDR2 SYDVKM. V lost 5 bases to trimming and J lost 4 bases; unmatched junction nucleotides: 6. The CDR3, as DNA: TGTGCCAGCAGTGAGGACAGGGGCTGGTACGAGCAGTACTTC. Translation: CASSEDRGWYEQYF.

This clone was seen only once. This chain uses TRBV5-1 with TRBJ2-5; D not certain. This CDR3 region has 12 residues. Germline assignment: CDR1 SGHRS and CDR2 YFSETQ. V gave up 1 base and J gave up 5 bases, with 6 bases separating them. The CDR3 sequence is CASSLLGETQYF. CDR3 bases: TGCGCCAGCAGCTTGTTGGGGGAGACCCAGTACTTC.

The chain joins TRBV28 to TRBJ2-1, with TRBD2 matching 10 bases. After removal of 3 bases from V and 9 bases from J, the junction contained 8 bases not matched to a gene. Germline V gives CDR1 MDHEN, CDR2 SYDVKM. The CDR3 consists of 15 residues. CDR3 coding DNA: TGTGCCAGCAGTTTTTCAAGCGGGAGGGCCCCTGAGCAGTTCTTC. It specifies CASSFSSGRAPEQFF.

The DNA of the CDR3 is TGTGCCAGCAGCTCGGACAGGGCGTACGAGCAGTACTTC. Its translation: CASSSDRAYEQYF. The chain links TRBV5-5 to TRBJ2-7, with 8 nucleotides matching TRBD1. From germline, CDR1 is SGHKS and CDR2 YYEKEE (reference sequence). This CDR3 has 13 amino acids. J lost 4 bases, V lost 3 bases, and 3 bases had no gene match.

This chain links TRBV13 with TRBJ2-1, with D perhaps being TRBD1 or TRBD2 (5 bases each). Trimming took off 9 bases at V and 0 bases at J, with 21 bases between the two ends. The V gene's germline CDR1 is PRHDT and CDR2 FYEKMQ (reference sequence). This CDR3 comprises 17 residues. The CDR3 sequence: CASQLLVGRSSYNEQFF. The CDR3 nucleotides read TGTGCCAGTCAGCTTCTAGTGGGACGAAGCTCCTACAATGAGCAGTTCTTC.

The CDR3 sequence is CATSRVDGGETQYF. The CDR3 nucleotides are TGTGCCACCAGCAGAGTTGACGGGGGAGAGACCCAGTACTTC. The chain has TRBV15 and TRBJ2-5, with D possibly matching TRBD2 (6 bases). Germline lookup yields CDR1 LNHNV and CDR2 YYDKDF (reference sequence). V lost 1 base and J 4 bases, leaving 10 bases between the germline ends. This CDR3 comprises 14 residues.

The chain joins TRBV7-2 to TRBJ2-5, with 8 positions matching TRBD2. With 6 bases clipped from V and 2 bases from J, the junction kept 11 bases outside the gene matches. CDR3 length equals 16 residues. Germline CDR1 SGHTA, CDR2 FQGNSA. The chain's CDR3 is CASSGPGLGGQETQYF. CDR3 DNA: TGTGCCAGCAGTGGCCCGGGACTAGGAGGACAAGAGACCCAGTACTTC.

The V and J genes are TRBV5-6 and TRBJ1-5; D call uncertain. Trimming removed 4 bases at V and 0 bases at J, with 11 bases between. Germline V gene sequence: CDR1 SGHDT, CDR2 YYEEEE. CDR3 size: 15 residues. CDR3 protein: CASSPRGNSNQPQHF. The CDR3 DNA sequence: TGTGCCAGCAGCCCTAGAGGAAATAGCAATCAGCCCCAGCATTTT.

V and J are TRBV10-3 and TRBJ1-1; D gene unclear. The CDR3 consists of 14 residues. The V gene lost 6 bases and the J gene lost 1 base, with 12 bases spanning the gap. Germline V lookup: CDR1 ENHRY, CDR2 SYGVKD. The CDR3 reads CAISPDNRNTEAFF. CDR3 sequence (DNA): TGTGCCATCAGCCCTGACAACAGGAACACTGAAGCTTTCTTT.

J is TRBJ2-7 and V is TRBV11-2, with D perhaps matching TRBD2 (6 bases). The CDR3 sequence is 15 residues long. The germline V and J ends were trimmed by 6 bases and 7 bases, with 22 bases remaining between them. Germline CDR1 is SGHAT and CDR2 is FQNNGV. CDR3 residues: CASSHISSYGGEQYF. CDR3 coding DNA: TGTGCCAGCAGTCACATCTCCAGCTACGGAGGGGAGCAGTACTTC.

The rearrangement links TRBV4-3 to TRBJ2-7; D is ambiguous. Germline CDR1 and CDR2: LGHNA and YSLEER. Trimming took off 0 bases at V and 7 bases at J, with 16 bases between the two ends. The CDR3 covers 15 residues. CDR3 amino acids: CASSQDKGNPTEQYF. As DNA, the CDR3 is TGCGCCAGCAGCCAAGATAAAGGCAACCCCACGGAGCAGTACTTC.

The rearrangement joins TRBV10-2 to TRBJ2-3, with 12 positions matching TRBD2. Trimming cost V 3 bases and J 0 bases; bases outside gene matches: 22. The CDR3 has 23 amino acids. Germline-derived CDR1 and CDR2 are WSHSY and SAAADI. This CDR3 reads CASSDKLQAWLAGGLSSTDTQYF. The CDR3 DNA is TGCGCCAGCAGTGATAAGCTCCAAGCCTGGCTAGCGGGAGGGTTATCTAGCACAGATACGCAGTATTTT.

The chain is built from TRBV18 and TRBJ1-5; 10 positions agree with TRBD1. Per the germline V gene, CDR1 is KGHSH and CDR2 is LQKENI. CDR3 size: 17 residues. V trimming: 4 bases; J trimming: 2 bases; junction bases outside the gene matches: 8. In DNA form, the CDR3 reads TGTGCCAGCTCACGGACTCGACAGGGGGCCGGCAATCAGCCCCAGCATTTT. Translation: CASSRTRQGAGNQPQHF.

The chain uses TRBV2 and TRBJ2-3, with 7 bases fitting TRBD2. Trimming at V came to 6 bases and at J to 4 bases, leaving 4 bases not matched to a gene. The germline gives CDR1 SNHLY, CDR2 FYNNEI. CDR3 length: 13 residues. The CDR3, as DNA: TGTGCCAGCAGGCGGGAGTCCTCAGATACGCAGTATTTT. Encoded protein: CASRRESSDTQYF.

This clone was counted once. In DNA, the CDR3 is TGCGCCAGCAGTCAATCGCGGCCAGAGAATCTTACGCAGTATTTT. Amino acids: CASSQSRPENLTQYF. The gene calls are TRBV23-1 and TRBJ2-3; no clear D. TRBV23-1 falls under the ORF class, with uncertain function. The CDR3 has 15 residues. Trimming removed 0 bases from V and 8 bases from J, with 15 bases in between.

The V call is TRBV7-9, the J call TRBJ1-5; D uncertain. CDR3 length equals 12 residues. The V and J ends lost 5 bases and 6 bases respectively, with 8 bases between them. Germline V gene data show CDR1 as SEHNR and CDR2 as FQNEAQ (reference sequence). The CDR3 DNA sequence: TGTGCCAGCAGCAGGGCGGGTCAGCCCCAGCATTTT. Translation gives CASSRAGQPQHF.

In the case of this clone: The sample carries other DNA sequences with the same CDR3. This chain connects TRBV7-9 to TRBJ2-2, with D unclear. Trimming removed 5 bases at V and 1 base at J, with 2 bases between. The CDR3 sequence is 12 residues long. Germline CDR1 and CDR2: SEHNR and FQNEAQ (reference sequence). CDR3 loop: CASSRNTGELFF. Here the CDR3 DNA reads TGTGCCAGCAGCCGGAACACCGGGGAGCTGTTTTTT. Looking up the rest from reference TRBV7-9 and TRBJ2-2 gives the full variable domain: DTGVSQNPRHKITKRGQNVTFRCDPISEHNRLYWYRQTLGQGPEFLTYFQNEAQLEKSRLLSDRFSAERPKGSFSTLEIQRTEQGDSAMYLCASSRNTGELFFGEGSRLTVL.

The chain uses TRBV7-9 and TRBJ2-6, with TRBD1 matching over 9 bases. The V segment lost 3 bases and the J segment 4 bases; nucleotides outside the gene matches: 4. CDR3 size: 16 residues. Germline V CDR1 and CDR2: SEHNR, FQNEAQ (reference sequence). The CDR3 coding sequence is TGTGCCAGCAGCTTTCCACAGGGGGCCGGGGCCAACGTCCTGACTTTC. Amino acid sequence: CASSFPQGAGANVLTF.

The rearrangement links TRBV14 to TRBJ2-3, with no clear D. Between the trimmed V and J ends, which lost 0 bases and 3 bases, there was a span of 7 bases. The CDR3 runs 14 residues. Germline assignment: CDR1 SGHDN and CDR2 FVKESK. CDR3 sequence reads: CASSQDVGTDTQYF. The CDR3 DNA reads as TGTGCCAGCAGCCAAGATGTCGGGACAGATACGCAGTATTTT.

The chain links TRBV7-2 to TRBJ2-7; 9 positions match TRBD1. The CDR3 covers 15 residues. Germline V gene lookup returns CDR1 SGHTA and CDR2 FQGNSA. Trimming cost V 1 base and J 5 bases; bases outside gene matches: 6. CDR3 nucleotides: TGTGCCAGCAGCTTAGAAGGACAGGGGCGAGACGAGCAGTACTTC. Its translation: CASSLEGQGRDEQYF.

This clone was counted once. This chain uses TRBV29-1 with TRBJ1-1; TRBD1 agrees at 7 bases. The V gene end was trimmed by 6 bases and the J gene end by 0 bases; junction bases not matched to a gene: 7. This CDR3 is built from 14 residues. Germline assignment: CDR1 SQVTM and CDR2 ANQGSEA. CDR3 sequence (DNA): TGCAGCGTGATGAGACAGGGAATGAACACTGAAGCTTTCTTT. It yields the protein CSVMRQGMNTEAFF.

CDR3 loop: CASSVTSGRNEQFF. CDR3 DNA: TGTGCCAGCAGCGTAACTAGCGGGAGAAATGAGCAGTTCTTC. The rearrangement uses TRBV9 and TRBJ2-1, with 11 bases matching TRBD2. Germline loops: CDR1 SGDLS, CDR2 YYNGEE. This CDR3 has 14 residues. After removal of 1 base from V and 7 bases from J, the junction contained 1 base not matched to a gene.

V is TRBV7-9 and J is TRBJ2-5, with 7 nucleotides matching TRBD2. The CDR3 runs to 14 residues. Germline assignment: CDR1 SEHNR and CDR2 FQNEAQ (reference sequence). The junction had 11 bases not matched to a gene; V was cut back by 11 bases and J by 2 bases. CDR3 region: CAVRGSGYQETQYF. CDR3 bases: TGTGCCGTCCGAGGTAGCGGGTATCAAGAGACCCAGTACTTC.